This TCR beta chain was profiled in a study of T cells in Graves' hyperthyroidism and ophthalmopathy. General study points: A 13 V-J model separated ophthalmopathy from stable hyperthyroidism.

As regards this clonotype: Its cognate antigen is unknown.

Researchers amplified the TCR beta CDR3 regions from RNA transcripts. During a first-round RT-PCR of the TCR CDR3, the HTBI primer set was used. TCRdb ran MiXCR on the multiplex PCR reads and lists one entry per CDR3 protein. This table has over 450,000 distinct CDR3 sequences, 15% to 20% appearing once. The specimen was blood. The receptor comes from a woman aged 18-29 years with Graves' ophthalmopathy.

CDR3 in DNA: TGCAGCGTTGTCGACGAGGGAGCTTTAGCCAAAAACATTCAGTACTTC. Translating gives CSVVDEGALAKNIQYF. This rearrangement joins TRBV29-1 to TRBJ2-4; possibly TRBD2 for D (5 bases). CDR1 and CDR2 (germline): SQVTM, ANQGSEA. The CDR3 length is 16 residues. V dropped 4 bases and J dropped 0 bases, with 16 bases sitting between them.